The 21 T cell receptor beta chains reported below all come from one sample, sequenced in a study of tumor and adjacent non-tumor tissue in lung cancer (dated by TCRdb to between 2018 and 2020). Bulk unsorted tissue served as the source for RNA extraction, and RNA quality was assessed using a NanoDrop ND-1000 and an Agilent 2100. Libraries were constructed by multiplex PCR. TCRdb names Illumina HiSeq 2500 as the instrument used. TCRbeta libraries were constructed through three rounds of nested PCR with primers (Table S4) according to protocols adapted from ARM-PCR. TCRdb redid the processing of the public reads, applying fastp at Q25 and MiXCR, and retained in-frame beta chains. Every entry covers one CDR3 protein and lists the most common genes and DNA from its rows. The sample table shows around 210,000 distinct CDR3 sequences, and around 71% are seen once. The ten largest make up around 27% of the sample.

The sequencing input was lung tumor tissue. These receptor sequences come from a man aged 60 to 69 with non-small cell lung cancer.

V gene TRBV29-1 combines with J gene TRBJ1-1; no firm D call. Germline values: CDR1 SQVTM, CDR2 ANQGSEA. The CDR3 consists of 13 residues. DNA for the CDR3: TGCAAGGCTGAGCGACCGCATTACACTGAAGCTTTCTTT. Translation gives CKAERPHYTEAFF.

There are many counts of this clonotype. The chain links TRBV29-1 to TRBJ2-7, with TRBD2 as a possible D gene (7 bases). CDR1 SQVTM and CDR2 ANQGSEA come from the germline V gene. V was clipped by 3 bases and J by 0 bases, with 9 bases between them. This CDR3 contains 13 residues. DNA of the CDR3: TGCAGCGTTGAGGGGGGGCCCTCCTACGAGCAGTACTTC. The encoded protein is CSVEGGPSYEQYF.

This clonotype has only a few counts. The J gene is TRBJ1-4, the V gene TRBV12-3 or TRBV12-4, with D possibly TRBD1 on 6 matching bases. This CDR3 spans 17 amino acids. Trimming left V 5 bases short and J 0 bases short, with 16 bases between. CDR3 amino acids: CASSPGKDRATNEKLFF. In DNA, the CDR3 is TGTGCCAGCAGTCCCGGTAAGGACAGAGCAACTAATGAAAAACTGTTTTTT.

Details on this clonotype: It may be a read error: a sequence one base away is much more abundant. CDR3 loop: CAWEETTAQETQYF. CDR3 nucleotides: TGTGCCTGGGAGGAAACGACAGCTCAAGAGACCCAGTACTTC. The V call is TRBV7-9, the J call TRBJ2-5, with a tentative D call TRBD2 (6 bases). This CDR3 contains 14 residues. V shed 11 bases and J shed 2 bases, with 18 bases lying between them. The germline V gene has CDR1 SEHNR and CDR2 FQNEAQ (reference sequence).

Of note for this clonotype: One end of the junction is discordant with germline, which a read error may explain. The chain couples TRBV6-5 to TRBJ2-5; 7 nucleotides agree with TRBD2. Germline CDR1 MNHEY, CDR2 SVGAGI. The CDR3 has 15 residues. The CDR3 region has the DNA TGTGCCAGCAGTTACTCAACCCTGGCGGGAGAGACCCAGTGCTTC. Residues: CASSYSTLAGETQCF.

This clonotype was counted at least ten times. This chain links TRBV6-8 with TRBJ2-2; D possibly uses TRBD1 or TRBD2 (5 bases each). This CDR3 contains 13 residues. With 10 bases removed from V and 1 base from J, the gap between germline ends came to 10 bases. Germline assignment: CDR1 MNHGY and CDR2 SAAAGT. Written as DNA, the CDR3 is TGTGCCATATCGGGACGGAACACCGGGGAGCTGTTTTTT. It specifies CAISGRNTGELFF.

This chain connects TRBV20-1 to TRBJ2-1; 8 bases agree with TRBD2. The CDR3 is 12 amino acids. The V segment lost 4 bases and the J segment 12 bases; nucleotides outside the gene matches: 8. Germline V lookup: CDR1 DFQATT, CDR2 SNEGSKA (reference sequence). The CDR3: CSAMSSGGLQFF. In DNA, the CDR3 is TGCAGTGCTATGTCTTCGGGGGGGCTGCAGTTCTTC.

Concerning this clonotype itself: The junction does not match germline at one end; this may be a read error. The CDR3 sequence: CASSFSGQGIPYDQYF. CDR3 nucleotides: TGTGCCAGTAGCTTTTCCGGACAGGGGATACCCTACGACCAGTACTTC. The gene calls are TRBV11-1 and TRBJ2-7, with 9 nucleotides matching TRBD1. CDR1 is SGHAT and CDR2 is FQDESV in the germline V gene (reference sequence). The CDR3 contains 16 residues. The full variable domain, its missing parts supplied by reference TRBV11-1 and TRBJ2-7, is EAEVAQSPRYKITEKSQAVAFWCDPISGHATLYWYRQILGQGPELLVQFQDESVVDDSQLPKDRFSAERLKGVDSTLKIQPAELGDSAMYLCASSFSGQGIPYDQYFGPGTRLTVT.

This clonotype is a singleton in its sample. The genes are TRBV5-4 and TRBJ1-5; D possibly corresponds to TRBD1 (5 bases). The V and J ends lost 4 bases and 3 bases respectively, with 8 bases between them. The CDR3 consists of 13 residues. CDR1 is SGHNT and CDR2 is YYREEE in the germline V gene (reference sequence). The CDR3 nucleotides read TGTGCCAGCAGCCATGGACACAATCAGCCCCAGCATTTT. Translated, it gives CASSHGHNQPQHF.

As regards this clonotype: Being one base from a much bigger clone, this may be a read error. CDR3 nucleotides: TGTGCCAGCAGTTACGACCAGTGGTATGGCTACACCTTC. Protein product: CASSYDQWYGYTF. V usage is TRBV6-2 or TRBV6-3 and J usage is TRBJ1-2; D remains ambiguous. The CDR3 loop spans 13 amino acids. V dropped 2 bases and J dropped 5 bases, with 9 bases sitting between them. CDR1 MNHEY and CDR2 SVGEGT come from the germline V gene.

This clonotype showed up many times. CDR3 bases: TGCGCCAGCAACGGACTAGCGGGAGCGCTAAATGAGCAGTTCTTC. Its protein product is CASNGLAGALNEQFF. The V gene is TRBV10-2, the J gene TRBJ2-1; 13 nucleotides line up with TRBD2. The CDR3 is 15 residues long. V lost 7 bases, J lost 7 bases, and 7 bases stayed unmatched. CDR1 WSHSY and CDR2 SAAADI come from the germline V gene.

Regarding this clonotype: With a much larger clone just one base away, this may be a read error. This chain joins TRBV20-1 and TRBJ2-7; 13 nucleotides match TRBD2. V dropped 0 bases and J dropped 3; count of bases not matched to a gene: 8. Per the germline V gene, CDR1 is DFQATT and CDR2 is SNEGSKA (reference sequence). CDR3 length: 17 residues. The CDR3 here is CSARDWTSGGKSYEQYF. CDR3 in DNA: TGCAGTGCTAGAGATTGGACTAGCGGGGGTAAAAGCTACGAGCAGTACTTC.

This CDR3 is CASSLQVAGNTIYF. The CDR3 DNA sequence: TGTGCCAGCAGCCTACAGGTGGCTGGAAACACCATATATTTT. The gene calls are TRBV12-3 or TRBV12-4 and TRBJ1-3, with a possible D match to TRBD1 (5 bases). CDR3 size: 14 residues. Trimming cost V 6 bases and J 2 bases, with 11 bases left between them.

About this clonotype: Given a much more abundant clone one base away, this may be a read error. V usage is TRBV20-1 and J usage is TRBJ1-1, with D unresolved. The CDR3 length is 13 residues. CDR1 is DFQATT and CDR2 is SNEGSKA in the germline V gene (reference sequence). CDR3 in amino acids: CSARESPNTEALF. Here the CDR3 DNA reads TGCAGTGCTAGGGAGAGCCCCAACACTGAAGCTCTCTTT.

Notes on this clonotype: This is likely a read error, given that the CDR3 carries no conserved phenylalanine or tryptophan at its end. The gene calls are TRBV12-3 or TRBV12-4 and TRBJ2-1; possibly TRBD1 or TRBD2 for D (7 bases each). The CDR3 is made up of 16 amino acids. Trimming left V 6 bases short and J 7 bases short, with 22 bases between. In nucleotides, the CDR3 is TGTGCCAGCAGCCCTAGGGAGGGGGCAGGGGCGAATGAGCAGTTCATC. Amino acid sequence: CASSPREGAGANEQFI.

As regards this clonotype: The junction departs from the called germline gene at one end, perhaps through a read error. The genes are TRBV24-1 and TRBJ2-2; a weak D match, TRBD2 (5 bases). The CDR3 spans 16 residues. Germline assignment: CDR1 KGHDR and CDR2 SFDVKD. CDR3 loop: CATSDPTGRNTGELLF. The CDR3 DNA is TGTGCCACCAGTGATCCTACGGGCAGAAACACCGGGGAGCTGCTTTTT.

In regard to this clonotype: With a much larger clone just one base away, this may be a read error. The conserved phenylalanine or tryptophan is not found at the CDR3 terminus, so this likely reflects a read error. The rearrangement uses TRBV20-1 and TRBJ2-1; D is undetermined. CDR3 length: 12 amino acids. CDR1 and CDR2 (germline): DFQATT, SNEGSKA (reference sequence). Between the trimmed V and J ends, which lost 0 bases and 12 bases, there was a span of 12 bases. The CDR3 nucleotides are TGCAGTGCTAGAGATCGTTTGGCGGCGCAGTTCTCC. Residues: CSARDRLAAQFS.

The chain recombines TRBV3-1 with TRBJ2-3; 7 bases agree with TRBD2. CDR1 is LGHDT and CDR2 is YNNKEL in the germline V gene (reference sequence). The trim removed 0 bases at V and 2 bases at J, leaving 8 bases unmatched. The CDR3 loop spans 17 amino acids. The CDR3 protein is CASSQEMMSGVTDTQYF. The CDR3 region has the DNA TGTGCCAGCAGCCAAGAGATGATGAGCGGGGTCACAGATACGCAGTATTTT.

Of note for this clonotype: A read error is likely, as this CDR3 ends without the conserved phenylalanine or tryptophan. The chain carries TRBV6-6 and TRBJ2-3; possibly TRBD2 for D (6 bases). The CDR3 sequence is 16 residues long. Per the germline V gene, CDR1 is MNHNY and CDR2 is SVGAGI (reference sequence). The CDR3 loop reads CVSSPGTGGRTDTQYS. CDR3 bases: TGTGTCAGCAGTCCCGGGACCGGAGGGCGCACAGATACGCAGTATTCT.

The chain joins TRBV12-3 or TRBV12-4 to TRBJ2-7; a possible D gene is TRBD1 (5 bases). This CDR3 contains 16 residues. Deletions cut 8 bases from V and 8 bases from J, with 28 bases between. The CDR3 is CASGEEAWTRRNKQYF. The CDR3 nucleotides read TGTGCCAGCGGTGAGGAAGCTTGGACACGGCGCAACAAGCAGTACTTC.

With respect to this clonotype: Sequence at one end of the junction differs from germline and may be a read error. The V and J genes are TRBV20-1 and TRBJ2-1; D gene unclear. The CDR3 covers 13 residues. In germline, CDR1 is DFQATT, CDR2 SNEGSKA (reference sequence). CDR3 DNA: TGCAGTTCTAGAACTCCAGCTATCAATGAGCAGTTCTTC. The encoded protein is CSSRTPAINEQFF.